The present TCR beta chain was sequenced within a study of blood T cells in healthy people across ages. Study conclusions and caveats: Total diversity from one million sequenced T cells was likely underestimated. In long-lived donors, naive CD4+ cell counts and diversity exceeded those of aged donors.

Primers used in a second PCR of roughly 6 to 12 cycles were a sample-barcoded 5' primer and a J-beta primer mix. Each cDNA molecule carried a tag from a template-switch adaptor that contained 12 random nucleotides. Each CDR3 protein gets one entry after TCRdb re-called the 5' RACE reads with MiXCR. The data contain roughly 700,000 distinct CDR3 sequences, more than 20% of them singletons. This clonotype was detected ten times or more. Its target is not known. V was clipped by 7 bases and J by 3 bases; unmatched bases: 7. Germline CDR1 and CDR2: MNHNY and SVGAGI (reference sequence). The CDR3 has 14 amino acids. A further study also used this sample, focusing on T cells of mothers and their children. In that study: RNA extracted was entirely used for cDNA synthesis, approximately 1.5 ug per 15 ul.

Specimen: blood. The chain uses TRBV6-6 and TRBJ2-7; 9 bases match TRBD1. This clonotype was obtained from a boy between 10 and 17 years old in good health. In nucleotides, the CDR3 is TGTGCCAGCATTCGGGGACAGGGAATCTACGAGCAGTACTTC. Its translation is CASIRGQGIYEQYF.